This entry lists 25 T cell receptor beta chains sequenced from one sample in a study of neurological immune-mediated disorders. TCRdb re-called the 5' RACE reads through MiXCR, storing one row per CDR3 protein. The sample includes tens of thousands of distinct CDR3 sequences, 3.5% to 4% seen only once; the top ten take around 2%. The sample comprised CD4+ T cells from blood. The receptors stem from a middle-aged woman with multiple sclerosis.

This clonotype has at least ten counts. This chain connects TRBV5-1 to TRBJ2-2; the D is unclear. The CDR3 contains 15 residues. V lost 2 bases and J lost 2, with 10 bases in between. Germline V lookup: CDR1 SGHRS, CDR2 YFSETQ. The CDR3 nucleotides read TGCGCCAGCAGCTTCGAGACGGCCAACACCGGGGAGCTGTTTTTT. Protein sequence: CASSFETANTGELFF.

This clonotype was seen many times. The chain uses TRBV5-1 and TRBJ2-7, with TRBD2 identical over 12 bases. Losses at the gene ends were 3 bases for V and 5 bases for J; bases not matched to a gene: 6. The CDR3 totals 15 residues. Germline CDR1 reads SGHRS; CDR2 reads YFSETQ. In nucleotides, the CDR3 is TGCGCCAGCAGCTCCCGGACTAGCGGGGCCCACGAGCAGTACTTC. It is translated as CASSSRTSGAHEQYF.

The chain couples TRBV11-3 to TRBJ1-1; D possibly corresponds to TRBD1 (6 bases). Germline CDR1 and CDR2: SGHNT and YENEEA. Deletions cut 1 base from V and 5 bases from J, with 11 bases between. The CDR3 loop spans 14 amino acids. CDR3 DNA: TGTGCCAGCAGCTTAGGAGGGGGGAGTACTGAAGCTTTCTTT. It encodes CASSLGGGSTEAFF.

V usage is TRBV10-1 and J usage is TRBJ2-2; a possible D gene is TRBD1 (6 bases). Germline lookup yields CDR1 WNHNN and CDR2 SYGVQD (reference sequence). The V end was cut by 3 bases, the J end by 3 bases, with 11 bases between. The CDR3 runs 15 residues. As DNA, the CDR3 is TGCGCCAGCAGTGATCGGACAGTAGACACCGGGGAGCTGTTTTTT. This translates into CASSDRTVDTGELFF.

This clonotype was seen at least ten times. The rearrangement links TRBV4-1 to TRBJ2-5; 8 bases line up with TRBD2. Per the germline V gene, CDR1 is MGHRA and CDR2 is YSYEKL. V lost 0 bases and J lost 5; bases outside the gene matches: 8. This CDR3 spans 16 amino acids. The CDR3 spells CASSQDTAGALETQYF. The CDR3 DNA follows: TGCGCCAGCAGCCAAGATACAGCGGGGGCTCTGGAGACCCAGTACTTC.

With regard to this clonotype: The junction shows a germline mismatch at one end, possibly a read error. The V gene is TRBV12-3 or TRBV12-4, the J gene TRBJ1-5, with D hard to call. This CDR3 is 15 amino acids long. The CDR3 DNA reads as TGTACCAGCTCATCTCGGGGTTTTAGCAATCAGCCCCAACATTTT. Translating it yields CTSSSRGFSNQPQHF.

This clonotype was counted many times. This rearrangement joins TRBV2 to TRBJ1-1; unclear D gene. The germline V gene encodes CDR1 SNHLY and CDR2 FYNNEI. Trimming removed 7 bases at V and 0 bases at J, with 12 bases between. This CDR3 spans 14 amino acids. DNA of the CDR3: TGTGCCAGCAACTATTTAACAGTGAACACTGAAGCTTTCTTT. It translates to CASNYLTVNTEAFF.

This clonotype was found many times. The CDR3 DNA reads TGCAGTGCTAGTCATATTACCCGGACAGGCCGTGGATACTATGGCTACACCTTC. This sequence encodes CSASHITRTGRGYYGYTF. J is TRBJ1-2 and V is TRBV20-1, with 7 bases matching TRBD1. The V segment lost 3 bases and the J segment 3 bases; nucleotides outside the gene matches: 19. Germline V gene data show CDR1 as DFQATT and CDR2 as SNEGSKA (reference sequence). The CDR3 covers 18 residues.

This clonotype was recorded many times. The rearrangement uses TRBV10-3 and TRBJ2-6; the match to TRBD1 covers 10 bases. This CDR3 is 19 amino acids long. Germline values: CDR1 ENHRY, CDR2 SYGVKD. The V and J ends lost 3 bases and 0 bases, in that order; junction bases with no gene match: 8. The DNA for the CDR3 is TGTGCCATCAGTGACGGGACAGGGGATGTTAGCTCTGGGGCCAACGTCCTGACTTTC. Amino acids: CAISDGTGDVSSGANVLTF.

The table lists this clonotype with many counts. This rearrangement joins TRBV11-2 to TRBJ2-1, with D hard to call. V was shortened by 4 bases and J by 4 bases, with 8 bases between the two germline ends. The CDR3 spans 13 residues. Germline CDR1 SGHAT, CDR2 FQNNGV. DNA for the CDR3: TGTGCCAGCAGCTCGGACGAGTACAATGAGCAGTTCTTC. Translated: CASSSDEYNEQFF.

This clonotype was detected ten times or more. V usage is TRBV5-6 and J usage is TRBJ1-2; D uncertain. V lost 3 bases and J 7 bases, leaving 22 bases between the germline ends. The CDR3 extends over 16 amino acids. CDR1 SGHDT and CDR2 YYEEEE come from the germline V gene. In DNA form, the CDR3 reads TGTGCCAGCAGCTCCACCGGGCAAGATTTCGCAGGTGGCTACACCTTC. This sequence encodes CASSSTGQDFAGGYTF.

This clonotype was detected many times. The rearrangement uses TRBV5-1 and TRBJ1-1; D remains unclear. The V gene's germline CDR1 is SGHRS and CDR2 YFSETQ. V lost 3 bases and J 1 base, leaving 10 bases between the germline ends. CDR3 length: 14 residues. The CDR3 coding sequence is TGCGCCAGCAGCTCCTCGGTCGAGAACACTGAAGCTTTCTTT. As protein: CASSSSVENTEAFF. Together with reference TRBV5-1 and TRBJ1-1, the CDR3 gives the full variable domain: KAGVTQTPRYLIKTRGQQVTLSCSPISGHRSVSWYQQTPGQGLQFLFEYFSETQRNKGNFPGRFSGRQFSNSRSEMNVSTLELGDSALYLCASSSSVENTEAFFGQGTRLTVV.

This clonotype was picked up many times. This rearrangement joins TRBV5-1 to TRBJ2-1; 8 nucleotides match TRBD2. Trimming removed 0 bases from V and 4 bases from J; junction bases left unmatched: 6. Germline V gene sequence: CDR1 SGHRS, CDR2 YFSETQ. CDR3 length: 16 residues. The CDR3 loop reads CASSLVHSGGYNEQFF. The DNA of the CDR3 is TGCGCCAGCAGCTTGGTTCACAGCGGGGGTTACAATGAGCAGTTCTTC.

There are many counts of this clonotype. The rearrangement uses TRBV29-1 and TRBJ2-3, with D maybe TRBD2 (5 bases). The CDR3 covers 14 residues. In germline, CDR1 is SQVTM, CDR2 ANQGSEA. V was clipped by 3 bases and J by 0 bases, with 10 bases between them. The CDR3 loop is CSVERELSTDTQYF. As DNA, the CDR3 is TGCAGCGTTGAGAGGGAATTAAGCACAGATACGCAGTATTTT.

At least ten counts were recorded for this clonotype. The chain carries TRBV6-6 and TRBJ2-5; D remains unclear. Germline lookup yields CDR1 MNHNY and CDR2 SVGAGI (reference sequence). The V end lost 0 bases, the J end lost 5 bases, and 16 bases lay between the germline ends. The CDR3 sequence is 16 residues long. CDR3 DNA sequence: TGTGCCAGCAGTTACTCGGAACAGCATCTCCTGGAGACCCAGTACTTC. This encodes CASSYSEQHLLETQYF.

This clonotype occurred many times. V and J are TRBV7-9 and TRBJ1-1, with no clear D. Between the trimmed V and J ends, which lost 3 bases and 4 bases, there was a span of 12 bases. The CDR3 runs to 14 residues. Germline-derived CDR1 and CDR2 are SEHNR and FQNEAQ (reference sequence). The CDR3 protein is CASSLPEGGTEAFF. The CDR3 region has the DNA TGTGCCAGCAGCTTGCCCGAGGGAGGCACTGAAGCTTTCTTT.

This clonotype was recorded many times. This chain uses TRBV7-8 with TRBJ1-1; 8 bases are shared with TRBD1. This CDR3 is built from 14 residues. Germline loops: CDR1 SGHVS, CDR2 FQNEAQ. V was pared by 4 bases and J by 4 bases, with 5 bases of the junction left unmatched. The CDR3 nucleotides are TGTGCCAGCAGCTCGGACAGGGACGGCACTGAAGCTTTCTTT. Encoded protein: CASSSDRDGTEAFF.

In its sample, this clonotype was seen many times. The chain combines TRBV5-1 with TRBJ1-2; TRBD1 might be the D (5 bases). The CDR3 length is 16 residues. Per germline, CDR1 SGHRS and CDR2 YFSETQ. Trimming took off 4 bases at V and 3 bases at J, with 19 bases between the two ends. The CDR3 sequence: CASSPSTGRADYGYTF. The CDR3 DNA sequence: TGCGCCAGCAGCCCATCAACAGGCCGGGCGGACTATGGCTACACCTTC. Based on the CDR3 plus reference TRBV5-1 and TRBJ1-2, the full variable domain is KAGVTQTPRYLIKTRGQQVTLSCSPISGHRSVSWYQQTPGQGLQFLFEYFSETQRNKGNFPGRFSGRQFSNSRSEMNVSTLELGDSALYLCASSPSTGRADYGYTFGSGTRLTVV.

The sample holds many counts of this clonotype. The chain carries TRBV12-3 or TRBV12-4 and TRBJ1-1, with D maybe TRBD1 (5 bases). V lost 5 bases, J lost 3 bases, and 16 bases lay in between. The CDR3 consists of 15 residues. CDR3 loop: CASSHRRPAHTEAFF. For the CDR3, the DNA is TGTGCCAGCAGTCACAGGCGGCCGGCCCACACTGAAGCTTTCTTT.

This clonotype appeared many times. This chain connects TRBV18 to TRBJ1-3, with D perhaps TRBD1 (6 bases). CDR1 is KGHSH, CDR2 LQKENI, per germline. Trimming took 6 bases from V and 7 from J, leaving 16 bases between them. The CDR3 totals 14 residues. The DNA of the CDR3 is TGTGCCAGCTCGGATCCCAGGGGACCCAACACCATATATTTT. Translating it yields CASSDPRGPNTIYF.

This clonotype was found many times. The V call is TRBV7-8, the J call TRBJ1-1; D call uncertain. The CDR3 totals 16 residues. The V gene lost 5 bases and the J gene lost 0 bases, with 16 bases spanning the gap. The germline gives CDR1 SGHVS, CDR2 FQNEAQ. CDR3 sequence: CASSPPRLAMNTEAFF. CDR3 nucleotide sequence: TGTGCCAGCAGCCCCCCGAGGTTAGCTATGAACACTGAAGCTTTCTTT.

This clonotype appeared many times. The chain is built from TRBV29-1 and TRBJ2-2; 8 bases are a match to TRBD1. Germline loops: CDR1 SQVTM, CDR2 ANQGSEA. CDR3 length: 15 residues. The ends lost 6 bases at V and 4 bases at J; junction bases unmatched: 10. CDR3 protein: CSVVDRAGGTGELFF. The DNA of the CDR3 is TGCAGCGTCGTGGACAGGGCTGGGGGCACCGGGGAGCTGTTTTTT.

This clonotype has at least ten counts. The V gene is TRBV5-5, the J gene TRBJ2-1; D is undetermined. V lost 0 bases to trimming and J lost 5 bases, with 6 bases between them. The CDR3 length is 13 residues. Looked up from germline, CDR1 is SGHKS and CDR2 is YYEKEE (reference sequence). The CDR3 DNA sequence: TGTGCCAGCAGCTTGGACTCGAACAATGAGCAGTTCTTC. Protein product: CASSLDSNNEQFF.

Ten or more counts support this clonotype. This rearrangement joins TRBV15 to TRBJ1-5; D gene unclear. V shed 4 bases and J shed 3 bases, with 10 bases lying between them. Germline assignment: CDR1 LNHNV and CDR2 YYDKDF (reference sequence). The CDR3 spans 14 residues. The CDR3 DNA reads as TGTGCCACCAGCAAGGGAGGCAACAATCAGCCCCAGCATTTT. It encodes CATSKGGNNQPQHF.

In its sample, this clonotype was seen many times. The chain has TRBV6-5 and TRBJ1-3, with a tentative D call TRBD1 (5 bases). The CDR3 has 16 amino acids. Germline lookup yields CDR1 MNHEY and CDR2 SVGAGI. The ends were cut back, 0 bases at V and 2 bases at J, with 11 bases in the middle. CDR3 coding DNA: TGTGCCAGCAGTTACTCGGGTCCGGGGGCTGGAAACACCATATATTTT. Its protein is CASSYSGPGAGNTIYF.